This is a list of T cell receptor beta chains from one sample in a study of T-cell memory formation after mild COVID-19. TCRdb recomputed calls from the 5' RACE reads with MiXCR, one row per CDR3 protein. The sample records 350,000 or so distinct CDR3 sequences, 10% to 15% being singletons. Sequenced sample: PBMCs or a T cell subset sorted from them (not recorded which). The receptor source for this set is a man aged 18 to 29 who had mild COVID-19 (a few samples of this study predate the infection). Cell type and time point are not known. Both conserved end residues are trimmed from each CDR3.

j_call | v_call | cdr3_aa
TRBJ2-2 | TRBV4-2 | ASSQAINRGITYTGELF
TRBJ2-7 | TRBV19 | ASSIGQGGFYEQY
TRBJ1-2 | TRBV29-1 | SVGRDYGYT
TRBJ1-1 | TRBV20-1 | SARVSMGSTEAF
TRBJ2-3 | TRBV12-3/TRBV12-4 | ASSSDSAGTDTQY
TRBJ1-2 | TRBV5-1 | ASSLDGRNGYT
TRBJ2-7 | TRBV6-5 | ASSYNPGNYEQY
TRBJ1-3 | TRBV14 | ASSVTGTGVFSGNTIY
TRBJ2-1 | TRBV11-2 | ASSPSSGGGPEQF
TRBJ1-2 | TRBV18 | ASSPSGQGGNYGYT
TRBJ1-1 | TRBV29-1 | SVRDPLDRALF
TRBJ2-3 | TRBV4-2 | AVQRGTDTQY
TRBJ2-3 | TRBV19 | ATTKVGASTDTQY
TRBJ1-1 | TRBV10-3 | AISEQLGGTEAF
TRBJ1-6 | TRBV4-3 | ASSQSTNRVPYNSPLH
TRBJ2-5 | TRBV14 | ASSQDRVRQETQY
TRBJ1-2 | TRBV10-3 | AIRAPGTDTGYT
TRBJ2-2 | TRBV7-8 | ASSSSRGGGGELF
TRBJ1-2 | TRBV6-1 | ASSEGRINYGYT
TRBJ2-4 | TRBV12-3/TRBV12-4 | ASTRTSGGNIQY
TRBJ1-5 | TRBV20-1 | SARTDHAATPQPQH
TRBJ1-1 | TRBV5-6 | ASSLQGRKTEAF
TRBJ2-3 | TRBV15 | ATKDGAGETQY
TRBJ2-2 | TRBV5-1 | ASSFTGTTYTGELF
TRBJ2-1 | TRBV3-1 | ASSPGTAPYNEQF
TRBJ2-5 | TRBV2 | ASSEGELGEQETQY
TRBJ2-7 | TRBV5-1 | ASSLEVGHYEQY
TRBJ2-7 | TRBV12-3/TRBV12-4 | ASRPGQASYEQY
TRBJ2-5 | TRBV9 | ASSVEGSSDATQY
TRBJ1-4 | TRBV7-2 | ASSLEQWGEKLF
TRBJ2-1 | TRBV6-6 | ASTQGRVPYNEQF
TRBJ1-1 | TRBV7-9 | ASSLGGGPYTEAF
TRBJ2-3 | TRBV7-3 | ASSLSRLATDTQY
TRBJ2-5 | TRBV4-2 | ASSQDDPGFVETQY
TRBJ1-1 | TRBV7-2 | ASSLARTAEAF
TRBJ1-4 | TRBV5-1 | ASSRDANEKLF
TRBJ1-2 | TRBV6-1 | ASSAPGQGNLGYT
TRBJ2-7 | TRBV7-2 | ASSRGGALEQY
TRBJ1-2 | TRBV20-1 | SANGGEGGYT
TRBJ1-2 | TRBV6-5 | ASSYLGLGVNYGYT
TRBJ1-6 | TRBV4-1 | ASSQEGETVYNSPLH
TRBJ2-4 | TRBV7-9 | ASSAGQGGIQY
TRBJ2-5 | TRBV5-1 | ASSPGLTGTQY
TRBJ1-2 | TRBV29-1 | SVERDRGQGGYT
TRBJ1-2 | TRBV7-2 | ASSLTPGGPNYGYT
TRBJ1-1 | TRBV12-3/TRBV12-4 | ASSLASGSEAF
TRBJ2-2 | TRBV14 | ASSQDRTGRLF
TRBJ1-1 | TRBV21-1 | ASSKFREQLNTEAF
TRBJ2-3 | TRBV7-8 | ASSLARQGGEDTQY
TRBJ1-5 | TRBV6-2/TRBV6-3 | ASSYSNDGALYQPQH
TRBJ2-7 | TRBV5-4 | ASSSGPQQY
TRBJ1-5 | TRBV18 | ASSPSGHERTSQPQH
TRBJ2-7 | TRBV2 | ASSVSGQAYEQY